The 11 T cell receptor beta chains listed next were all sequenced from one sample in a study of tumor-infiltrating lymphocytes in primary liver carcinoma. Out of unsorted whole blood came the blood RNA, and germline DNA was extracted as well. Constant-region priming of 500 ng total RNA yielded TCR beta cDNA. Library construction for TCR beta comprised three nested multiplex PCR rounds performed with slightly modified ARM-PCR. A C-beta reverse primer and TRBV1-TRBV30 forward primers served in each of the first two PCR rounds, at ten to eleven cycles apiece. A single record per CDR3 protein comes from TCRdb applying MiXCR to the multiplex PCR reads. The sample has about 180,000 distinct CDR3 sequences; about 60% are singletons. The sample comprised peripheral blood. The receptors here all came from a man aged 40-55 years with primary liver carcinoma and hepatitis B virus infection.

This clonotype has just a few counts. This sequence joins TRBV6-1 and TRBJ1-4; D is undetermined. CDR1 and CDR2 (germline): MNHNS, SASEGT. This CDR3 spans 15 amino acids. Trimming left V 8 bases short and J 3 bases short, with 16 bases between. CDR3 loop: CASATLDGPNEKLFF. The CDR3 bases are TGTGCCAGCGCGACCCTCGACGGCCCTAATGAAAAACTGTTTTTT.

The chain carries TRBV6-1 and TRBJ2-7; D may correspond to TRBD1 or TRBD2 (5 bases each). Germline V lookup: CDR1 MNHNS, CDR2 SASEGT. This CDR3 has 13 amino acids. V shed 2 bases and J shed 7 bases, with 12 bases lying between them. The CDR3 reads CASSEWDGAEQYF. In nucleotides, the CDR3 is TGTGCCAGCAGTGAATGGGACGGCGCGGAGCAGTACTTC.

With regard to this clonotype: One end of the junction fails to match germline, which may point to a read error. The V gene is TRBV11-2, the J gene TRBJ2-7; unclear D gene. The last part of the DNA fits TRBJ2-1 better; the J call may be wrong. Germline values: CDR1 SGHAT, CDR2 FQNNGV. The CDR3 has 13 amino acids. The CDR3 sequence is CVSSLEQGYEQFF. The CDR3 nucleotides are TGTGTCAGCAGCTTAGAGCAAGGGTACGAGCAGTTCTTC.

Points on this clonotype: A much larger clonotype is one base distant, so this may be a read error. The CDR3 sequence: CASSGRGGGELFF. The DNA of the CDR3 is TGTGCCAGCAGCGGACGGGGCGGCGGGGAGCTGTTTTTT. The chain employs TRBV11-1 and TRBJ2-2; perhaps D is TRBD1 or TRBD2 (5 bases each). The CDR3 consists of 13 residues. V was cut by 5 bases and J by 7 bases, with 11 bases left in between. Germline V gene data show CDR1 as SGHAT and CDR2 as FQDESV (reference sequence). The full variable domain, with the rest looked up from reference TRBV11-1 and TRBJ2-2, is EAEVAQSPRYKITEKSQAVAFWCDPISGHATLYWYRQILGQGPELLVQFQDESVVDDSQLPKDRFSAERLKGVDSTLKIQPAELGDSAMYLCASSGRGGGELFFGEGSRLTVL.

Only a few counts were recorded for this clonotype. V gene TRBV30 combines with J gene TRBJ2-5; TRBD1 matches at 8 bases. The CDR3 sequence is 17 residues long. CDR1 and CDR2 (germline): GTSNPN, SVGIG (reference sequence). After removal of 2 bases from V and 5 bases from J, the junction contained 16 bases not matched to a gene. CDR3 residues: CAWSRTGRMALRETQYF. The DNA of the CDR3 is TGTGCCTGGAGTCGGACAGGGAGGATGGCCTTGAGGGAGACCCAGTACTTC.

This clonotype was counted only a few times. Germline and junction disagree at one end, which may indicate a read error. V and J are TRBV4-1 and TRBJ2-2; D is uncertain. CDR3 length: 16 residues. Looked up from germline, CDR1 is MGHRA and CDR2 is YSYEKL. CDR3 sequence reads: CAGSQVSTLNTGELFF. Written as DNA, the CDR3 is TGCGCCGGCAGCCAAGTCTCAACACTGAACACCGGGGAGCTGTTTTTT.

This clonotype has only one observation. The V gene is TRBV28, the J gene TRBJ1-1; tentative D call: TRBD1 (6 bases). The CDR3 loop spans 15 amino acids. Germline V gene sequence: CDR1 MDHEN, CDR2 SYDVKM. Trimming removed 2 bases at V and 10 bases at J, with 20 bases between. The DNA for the CDR3 is TGTGCCAGCAGTTTAGGGGGCGCAGGGCGGGGTGCAGCTTTCTTT. Translation: CASSLGGAGRGAAFF. Using reference TRBV28 and TRBJ1-1 for the parts outside the CDR3, the full variable domain is DVKVTQSSRYLVKRTGEKVFLECVQDMDHENMFWYRQDPGLGLRLIYFSYDVKMKEKGDIPEGYSVSREKKERFSLILESASTNQTSMYLCASSLGGAGRGAAFFGQGTRLTVV.

This chain joins TRBV6-2 or TRBV6-3 and TRBJ2-2; D gene ambiguous. V was trimmed by 0 bases and J by 4 bases, leaving 6 bases between them. Germline V CDR1 and CDR2: MNHEY, SVGEGT. The CDR3 loop spans 14 amino acids. CDR3 DNA: TGTGCCAGCAGTTACTCAGGTGGCACCGGGGAGCTGTTTTTT. This translates into CASSYSGGTGELFF.

The V gene is TRBV30, the J gene TRBJ2-1, with 7 bases that match TRBD2. CDR3 length equals 14 residues. From germline, CDR1 is GTSNPN and CDR2 SVGIG (reference sequence). Trimming at V came to 0 bases and at J to 13 bases, leaving 12 bases not matched to a gene. The CDR3 DNA reads TGTGCCTGGAGTGTACGGCGGGAGATCGGGGACCAGTTCTTC. This translates into CAWSVRREIGDQFF.

This clonotype was recorded a few times. This chain links TRBV29-1 with TRBJ2-5, with 12 bases aligning to TRBD2. The ends lost 0 bases at V and 6 bases at J; junction bases unmatched: 11. Germline lookup yields CDR1 SQVTM and CDR2 ANQGSEA. The CDR3 consists of 17 residues. Here the CDR3 DNA reads TGCAGCGTTGAAGAAATCCTAGCGGGAGGGCCTATTAAGACCCAGTACTTC. Its translation is CSVEEILAGGPIKTQYF.

This clonotype was counted once. This rearrangement joins TRBV4-1 to TRBJ1-4; 7 bases line up with TRBD1. There are 16 residues in the CDR3. V shed 2 bases and J 6 bases; nucleotides not matched to a gene: 9. Germline V CDR1 and CDR2: MGHRA, YSYEKL. The CDR3 is CASSQPDRASYEKLFF. CDR3 in DNA: TGCGCCAGCAGCCAACCTGACAGGGCAAGCTATGAAAAACTGTTTTTT.